Following are 23 T cell receptor beta chains from one sample sequenced in a study of blood T cells in healthy people across ages. Then a second PCR, running roughly 6 to 12 cycles, was carried out with a sample-barcoded 5' primer and a J-beta primer mix. TCRdb passed the 5' RACE reads through MiXCR, listing each CDR3 protein once. The sample consists of 650,000 to 800,000 distinct CDR3 sequences, approximately 52% of them appearing once. Sequenced: blood. Source of these receptors: a woman of 80 years or more in good health.

The rearrangement links TRBV2 to TRBJ2-7, with D unresolved. V lost 5 bases and J lost 10, with 15 bases in between. Germline V gene lookup returns CDR1 SNHLY and CDR2 FYNNEI. There are 12 residues in the CDR3. CDR3 in amino acids: CASSPLGLSQYF. The CDR3 nucleotides are TGTGCCAGCAGTCCCTTGGGCCTCTCCCAGTACTTC.

This clonotype was counted between two and nine times. The genes are TRBV6-2 or TRBV6-3 and TRBJ2-5; D perhaps matches TRBD2 (5 bases). CDR1 MNHEY and CDR2 SVGEGT come from the germline V gene. The CDR3 is 13 amino acids. V dropped 7 bases and J dropped 1 base, with 10 bases sitting between them. The DNA for the CDR3 is TGTGCCAGCAAGCGGCCGTTCCAAGAGACCCAGTACTTC. This gives the protein CASKRPFQETQYF.

This clonotype was recorded many times. The chain has TRBV5-1 and TRBJ2-1; 8 bases map to TRBD2. V was clipped by 3 bases and J by 0 bases; unmatched bases: 11. The CDR3 spans 18 residues. Germline CDR1 reads SGHRS; CDR2 reads YFSETQ. The CDR3 reads CASSSGGAALSSYNEQFF. As DNA, the CDR3 is TGCGCCAGCAGCTCCGGGGGGGCGGCCCTAAGCTCCTACAATGAGCAGTTCTTC.

Here the CDR3 DNA reads TGCAGTGCTAGAGATTTAAGGGAGGGGGCCGACTTTAGCAATCAGCCCCAGCATTTT. Translating it yields CSARDLREGADFSNQPQHF. This rearrangement joins TRBV20-1 to TRBJ1-5; 7 bases match TRBD1. Trimming took 0 bases from V and 0 from J; bases not matched to a gene: 14. This CDR3 region has 19 residues. Germline V gives CDR1 DFQATT, CDR2 SNEGSKA (reference sequence).

In this sample, this clonotype turned up many times. The V call is TRBV29-1, the J call TRBJ2-5; D tentatively reads TRBD1 or TRBD2 (5 bases each). V lost 4 bases and J 5 bases, leaving 17 bases between the germline ends. CDR3 length equals 14 residues. Germline CDR1 and CDR2: SQVTM and ANQGSEA. CDR3 in DNA: TGCAGCGTTGCAGTCCCGGGCAGGGAGGAGACCCAGTACTTC. It translates to CSVAVPGREETQYF.

This rearrangement joins TRBV13 to TRBJ2-7; D not certain. Germline CDR1 PRHDT, CDR2 FYEKMQ (reference sequence). V lost 0 bases and J lost 5, with 8 bases in between. The CDR3 is 13 amino acids. The CDR3 DNA reads as TGTGCCAGCAGCTTAGGAGGATCCCACGAGCAGTACTTC. Protein sequence: CASSLGGSHEQYF.

J is TRBJ1-5 and V is TRBV18; 10 nucleotides align to TRBD1. The trim removed 4 bases at V and 2 bases at J, leaving 8 bases unmatched. Germline V gene lookup returns CDR1 KGHSH and CDR2 LQKENI. The CDR3 sequence is 17 residues long. Here the CDR3 DNA reads TGTGCCAGCTCACTGGACAGGGGGGAAACGGGCAATCAGCCCCAGCATTTT. Amino acid sequence: CASSLDRGETGNQPQHF.

This clonotype was observed once. The J gene is TRBJ1-1, the V gene TRBV3-1; no clear D. Germline-derived CDR1 and CDR2 are LGHDT and YNNKEL (reference sequence). The V end lost 2 bases, the J end lost 1 base, and 8 bases lay between the germline ends. There are 14 residues in the CDR3. CDR3: CASSQRTSNTEAFF. CDR3 nucleotide sequence: TGTGCCAGCAGCCAAAGAACATCGAACACTGAAGCTTTCTTT.

This clonotype is a singleton in its sample. This rearrangement joins TRBV6-5 to TRBJ2-7, with D perhaps matching TRBD1 (5 bases). Looked up from germline, CDR1 is MNHEY and CDR2 is SVGAGI. The V end lost 2 bases, the J end lost 2 bases, and 13 bases lay between the germline ends. The length of the CDR3 is 15 residues. CDR3 nucleotide sequence: TGTGCCAGCAGTTACCACGGGTCAGGGCCCTACGAGCAGTACTTC. Encoded protein: CASSYHGSGPYEQYF.

The sample holds a few counts of this clonotype. The rearrangement joins TRBV19 to TRBJ1-2; 9 nucleotides line up with TRBD1. Trimming cost V 3 bases and J 4 bases; bases outside gene matches: 3. This CDR3 is 14 amino acids long. Germline-derived CDR1 and CDR2 are LNHDA and SQIVND (reference sequence). In DNA form, the CDR3 reads TGTGCCAGTAGTATGGGACAGGGATCCTATGGCTACACCTTC. Translating it yields CASSMGQGSYGYTF.

Many counts were recorded for this clonotype. DNA for the CDR3: TGCGCCAGCAGCTTGGCTGTGGGGCAAGAGACCCAGTACTTC. Translating gives CASSLAVGQETQYF. The chain joins TRBV5-1 to TRBJ2-5; D not resolved. The CDR3 covers 14 residues. CDR1 SGHRS and CDR2 YFSETQ come from the germline V gene. V lost 0 bases and J lost 2, with 8 bases in between.

This clonotype was detected many times. The chain employs TRBV7-2 and TRBJ2-3; TRBD1 might be the D (6 bases). The CDR3 spans 16 residues. Trimming removed 4 bases at V and 3 bases at J, with 17 bases between. Germline CDR1 is SGHTA and CDR2 is FQGNSA. CDR3 nucleotides: TGTGCCAGCAGCTCCCGAAACGCCCAGGGGACAGATACGCAGTATTTT. Translation gives CASSSRNAQGTDTQYF.

The gene calls are TRBV14 and TRBJ1-2; 9 bases are a match to TRBD1. CDR1 SGHDN and CDR2 FVKESK come from the germline V gene. The CDR3 extends over 15 amino acids. The V and J ends lost 7 bases and 4 bases, in that order; junction bases with no gene match: 10. The CDR3 spells CASTHGTGPLYGYTF. The CDR3 bases are TGTGCCAGCACCCACGGGACAGGGCCTCTCTATGGCTACACCTTC.

Concerning this clonotype itself: A much larger clonotype is one base distant, so this may be a read error. This sequence joins TRBV18 and TRBJ2-1, with D perhaps matching TRBD2 (5 bases). Germline assignment: CDR1 KGHSH and CDR2 LQKENI. This CDR3 is built from 14 residues. Trimming removed 3 bases from V and 10 bases from J, with 16 bases in between. Written as DNA, the CDR3 is TGTGCCAGCTCACCTCTGACGGACTCCTACGAGCAGTTCTTC. Protein product: CASSPLTDSYEQFF.

This clonotype appeared many times. This rearrangement joins TRBV4-2 to TRBJ2-3; D perhaps matches TRBD1 (5 bases). This CDR3 has 15 residues. Germline loops: CDR1 LGHNA, CDR2 YNFKEQ. V was cut by 0 bases and J by 7 bases, with 14 bases left in between. The CDR3 loop reads CASSQEVVGPYTQYF. The CDR3 DNA sequence: TGTGCCAGCAGCCAAGAGGTTGTGGGGCCATATACGCAGTATTTT.

This clonotype was found many times. The chain joins TRBV5-1 to TRBJ2-1; possibly TRBD2 for D (5 bases). Germline V gene lookup returns CDR1 SGHRS and CDR2 YFSETQ. Trimming removed 4 bases from V and 7 bases from J, with 21 bases in between. This CDR3 spans 16 amino acids. CDR3 nucleotide sequence: TGCGCCAGCAGCCCTTTCAACGCGGGCGTGGGAAATGAGCAGTTCTTC. Translating it yields CASSPFNAGVGNEQFF.

This clonotype was seen many times. V gene TRBV27 combines with J gene TRBJ2-5, with D possibly being TRBD2 (6 bases). There are 13 residues in the CDR3. Trimming stripped 4 bases from V and 5 bases from J, with 11 bases between. Looked up from germline, CDR1 is MNHEY and CDR2 is SMNVEV (reference sequence). CDR3 sequence reads: CASSSRLGETQYF. The CDR3 bases are TGTGCCAGCAGTTCCCGACTAGGCGAGACCCAGTACTTC.

The V gene is TRBV4-2, the J gene TRBJ2-3, with D perhaps TRBD2 (6 bases). V lost 4 bases and J lost 0, with 11 bases in between. The CDR3 is 15 residues long. The germline CDR1 and CDR2 sequences are LGHNA and YNFKEQ. The DNA for the CDR3 is TGTGCCAGCAGCCGCCGGGAGTCTAGCACAGATACGCAGTATTTT. It codes for CASSRRESSTDTQYF.

This clonotype was detected only a few times. The chain joins TRBV9 to TRBJ2-3; D unresolved. Germline CDR1 reads SGDLS; CDR2 reads YYNGEE. This CDR3 contains 16 residues. With 1 base removed from V and 1 base from J, the gap between germline ends came to 13 bases. The CDR3 DNA sequence: TGTGCCAGCAGCGTAAGTAGTGCGCCCGGCACAGATACGCAGTATTTT. Protein sequence: CASSVSSAPGTDTQYF.

The chain links TRBV13 to TRBJ2-3; D possibly matches TRBD1 or TRBD2 (5 bases each). This CDR3 contains 16 residues. V lost 5 bases and J 0 bases, leaving 15 bases between the germline ends. Germline lookup yields CDR1 PRHDT and CDR2 FYEKMQ (reference sequence). The chain's CDR3 is CASSDPGRASTDTQYF. As DNA, the CDR3 is TGTGCCAGCAGCGACCCGGGACGAGCGAGCACAGATACGCAGTATTTT.

J is TRBJ1-6 and V is TRBV6-5, with 7 bases identical to TRBD1. This CDR3 is built from 15 residues. Trimming removed 9 bases from V and 5 bases from J; junction bases left unmatched: 10. Germline V gene lookup returns CDR1 MNHEY and CDR2 SVGAGI. The CDR3 sequence: CASSDSDRHNSPLHF. The CDR3 DNA follows: TGTGCCAGTAGCGATTCGGACAGGCATAATTCACCCCTCCACTTT.

This clonotype was detected many times. The rearrangement uses TRBV7-9 and TRBJ1-2; D uncertain. Germline loops: CDR1 SEHNR, CDR2 FQNEAQ (reference sequence). The CDR3 length is 12 residues. V was clipped by 5 bases and J by 4 bases, with 8 bases between them. CDR3 nucleotides: TGTGCCAGCAGCGCAGCTCTCTATGGCTACACCTTC. The encoded protein is CASSAALYGYTF.

This clonotype was seen a single time. CDR3 residues: CSAREEKGGPALNEQFF. The CDR3 DNA is TGCAGTGCTAGAGAGGAAAAGGGAGGACCAGCGCTCAATGAGCAGTTCTTC. The chain employs TRBV20-1 and TRBJ2-1; perhaps TRBD2 as D (6 bases). Germline V gene lookup returns CDR1 DFQATT and CDR2 SNEGSKA (reference sequence). V lost 0 bases and J 6 bases, leaving 21 bases between the germline ends. CDR3 length equals 17 residues.